This T cell receptor beta chain was obtained from a study of T cells after yellow fever vaccination. At the level of the study: SMART-Seq v4 Ultra Low Input prepared libraries from low-cell fractions.

A single record per CDR3 protein comes from TCRdb applying MiXCR to the 5' RACE reads. The sample yields some 320,000 distinct CDR3 sequences, approximately 10% seen once. This clonotype was counted a few times. As yet, its antigen is unknown. CDR1 is LGHDT, CDR2 YNNKEL, per germline (reference sequence). This CDR3 comprises 16 residues. Deletions cut 0 bases from V and 4 bases from J, with 15 bases between. Findings and limits, study-wide: The study found a weaker secondary response that peaked faster, day 5 versus 15. Subsequent to the booster, the majority of primary-vaccination clones reappeared (96% CD4, approximately 85% CD8).

The sequence was collected from a man aged 18 to 29 who received the YFV17D yellow fever vaccine. The chain combines TRBV3-1 with TRBJ1-2, with a possible D match to TRBD1 (5 bases). The input for sequencing was CD4+ T cells sorted from PBMCs, taken 5 days after the yellow fever booster vaccination. CDR3 protein: CASSQDSGTRSYGYTF. As DNA, the CDR3 is TGTGCCAGCAGCCAAGATTCGGGGACCAGGAGCTATGGCTACACCTTC. The full variable domain, completed using reference TRBV3-1 and TRBJ1-2, is DTAVSQTPKYLVTQMGNDKSIKCEQNLGHDTMYWYKQDSKKFLKIMFSYNNKELIINETVPNRFSPKSPDKAHLNLHINSLELGDSAVYFCASSQDSGTRSYGYTFGSGTRLTVV.